Listed here are 7 T cell receptor beta chains from one sample, sequenced in a study of shared clonotypes between healthy human individuals. TCRdb's copy holds only in-frame clones and misses some; the assay was immunoSEQ multiplex PCR. This table holds 2 million to 2.5 million clones, around 92% found once. Sample: naive CD4+ T cells from PBMCs. Subset: CD45RA+ positively selected. These receptors were obtained from a young man in good health. Some clones in this sample may be carry-over from other donors' samples.

The CDR3 spells CASSLRPSGSYNEQFF. The CDR3 DNA follows: TGTGCCAGCAGCTTACGTCCTAGCGGGAGCTACAATGAGCAGTTCTTC. The chain carries TRBV7-6 and TRBJ2-1; 10 bases align to TRBD2. This CDR3 has 16 amino acids. After removal of 2 bases from V and 3 bases from J, the junction contained 4 bases not matched to a gene. Germline V gene sequence: CDR1 SGHVS, CDR2 FNYEAQ.

This chain's CDR3 is CAKTCQYF. The CDR3 nucleotides read TGTGCCAAGACTTGCCAGTATTTT. The chain couples TRBV9 to TRBJ2-3; D is undetermined. The CDR3 is made up of 8 amino acids. Germline CDR1 is SGDLS and CDR2 is YYNGEE. V was pared by 9 bases and J by 12 bases, with 8 bases between.

The chain employs TRBV9 and TRBJ2-1; no firm D call. The CDR3 length is 13 residues. From germline, CDR1 is SGDLS and CDR2 YYNGEE. The ends were cut back, 4 bases at V and 9 bases at J, with 14 bases in the middle. CDR3 in amino acids: CASSPPTESEQFF. DNA of the CDR3: TGTGCCAGCAGCCCCCCGACTGAGTCTGAGCAGTTCTTC.

The rearrangement uses TRBV27 and TRBJ2-6; D remains unclear. The CDR3 extends over 16 amino acids. V lost 5 bases and J 0 bases, leaving 11 bases between the germline ends. The V gene's germline CDR1 is MNHEY and CDR2 SMNVEV (reference sequence). The DNA of the CDR3 is TGTGCCAGCAGTCCCACGTCTGTCTCTGGGGCCAACGTCCTGACTTTC. It codes for CASSPTSVSGANVLTF.

This chain joins TRBV19 and TRBJ2-3; 10 bases fit TRBD1. The CDR3 runs 14 residues. The ends lost 11 bases at V and 2 bases at J; junction bases unmatched: 7. CDR1 LNHDA and CDR2 SQIVND come from the germline V gene (reference sequence). For the CDR3, the DNA is TGTGCCTGCCGGGACAGGGGAATCACAGATACGCAGTATTTT. This gives the protein CACRDRGITDTQYF.

This clone was seen once. The chain couples TRBV28 to TRBJ2-1; D might be TRBD1 (6 bases). The CDR3 has 12 residues. The germline V gene encodes CDR1 MDHEN and CDR2 SYDVKM. Trimming stripped 6 bases from V and 12 bases from J, with 15 bases between. The CDR3 nucleotides are TGTGCCAGCAGCCGGACAGCCATGTCGCAGTTCTTC. The encoded protein is CASSRTAMSQFF.

The chain couples TRBV28 to TRBJ2-1; possible D gene TRBD1, 6 bases. CDR1 is MDHEN and CDR2 is SYDVKM in the germline V gene. The V gene lost 1 base and the J gene lost 0 bases, with 10 bases spanning the gap. This CDR3 has 16 residues. CDR3 amino acids: CASSLLGASSYNEQFF. The CDR3 nucleotides are TGTGCCAGCAGTTTATTGGGGGCCAGCTCCTACAATGAGCAGTTCTTC.